These 14 T cell receptor beta chains originate from one sample sequenced in a study of post-analysis software for immune sequencing data. Regarding the study as a whole: When patients were compared with controls, about 5 TRBV segments were more frequent, TRBV5-6, TRBV5-1 and TRBV20-1 among them.

TCR beta libraries were prepared from cDNA with unique molecular identifiers. TCRdb used MiXCR to reprocess the PCR reads, holding one entry per CDR3 protein. The sample records about 770,000 distinct CDR3 sequences, about half being singletons. No antigen has been identified for these receptors. Sequenced input: blood. These receptor sequences come from a girl aged 10-17 years with multiple sclerosis.

This chain uses TRBV5-1 with TRBJ2-7, with 14 nucleotides matching TRBD2. The CDR3 is made up of 16 amino acids. The V gene end was trimmed by 4 bases and the J gene end by 6 bases; junction bases not matched to a gene: 9. Per germline, CDR1 SGHRS and CDR2 YFSETQ. The DNA of the CDR3 is TGCGCCAGCAGCAGCGCGGGACTAGCGGGAGAGGGCGAGCAGTACTTC. Protein product: CASSSAGLAGEGEQYF.

This clonotype was seen a few times. This chain joins TRBV2 and TRBJ2-7, with 7 bases aligning to TRBD2. This CDR3 region has 14 residues. V gave up 4 bases and J gave up 2 bases; unmatched junction bases: 5. The germline V gene has CDR1 SNHLY and CDR2 FYNNEI. The CDR3 bases are TGTGCCAGCAGTGCTAGCGGACAAGCCTACGAGCAGTACTTC. This sequence encodes CASSASGQAYEQYF.

This chain links TRBV7-2 with TRBJ2-3; D is undetermined. Per the germline V gene, CDR1 is SGHTA and CDR2 is FQGNSA. The ends were cut back, 1 base at V and 4 bases at J, with 15 bases in the middle. The CDR3 loop spans 16 amino acids. The CDR3 here is CASSLGPTPVADTQYF. The CDR3 bases are TGTGCCAGCAGCTTAGGACCGACTCCCGTGGCAGATACGCAGTATTTT.

This chain uses TRBV6-6 with TRBJ2-1, with 12 bases aligning to TRBD2. The DNA end is more similar to TRBJ2-7, so the J call may be wrong. CDR3 length: 13 amino acids. Germline assignment: CDR1 MNHNY and CDR2 SVGAGI (reference sequence). CDR3 in amino acids: CASSGLAGNEQYF. CDR3 bases: TGTGCCAGCTCAGGACTAGCGGGAAATGAGCAGTACTTC.

This chain uses TRBV20-1 with TRBJ2-3, with TRBD2 matching 7 bases. The CDR3 contains 15 residues. CDR1 and CDR2 (germline): DFQATT, SNEGSKA (reference sequence). J gave up 5 bases and V 5 bases, and 13 bases lay outside the gene matches. CDR3 coding DNA: TGCAGTGCTCCCCCGGCTCAGCGGGATATAGATACGCAGTATTTT. As protein: CSAPPAQRDIDTQYF.

The chain uses TRBV6-5 and TRBJ2-5, with D unresolved. CDR1 is MNHEY and CDR2 is SVGAGI in the germline V gene. Trimming took 2 bases from V and 2 from J, leaving 15 bases between them. CDR3 size: 16 residues. CDR3 DNA sequence: TGTGCCAGCAGTTACATTCCCCTCGAGCAGCAAGAGACCCAGTACTTC. This gives the protein CASSYIPLEQQETQYF.

This clonotype occurred a few times. The rearrangement links TRBV12-3 or TRBV12-4 to TRBJ2-5; unclear D gene. This CDR3 has 14 residues. V was shortened by 6 bases and J by 4 bases, with 15 bases between the two germline ends. CDR3 sequence reads: CASRSGATRETQYF. The CDR3 DNA sequence: TGTGCCAGCAGATCGGGTGCGACGAGAGAGACCCAGTACTTC.

This chain joins TRBV28 and TRBJ2-1, with TRBD1 matching over 12 bases. The CDR3 length is 20 residues. Trimming cost V 2 bases and J 1 base; bases outside gene matches: 12. From germline, CDR1 is MDHEN and CDR2 SYDVKM. The CDR3 coding sequence is TGTGCCAGCAGTTTACTCCCCTTAGGGACAGGGGGCCGTTCCTACAATGAGCAGTTCTTC. This sequence encodes CASSLLPLGTGGRSYNEQFF.

The chain has TRBV6-2 or TRBV6-3 and TRBJ2-1; D might be TRBD2 (6 bases). Between the trimmed V and J ends, which lost 5 bases and 3 bases, there was a span of 11 bases. The germline gives CDR1 MNHEY, CDR2 SVGEGT. This CDR3 region has 14 residues. The CDR3 DNA sequence: TGTGCCAGCAGTGGGGGACTCCTCTACAATGAGCAGTTCTTC. As protein: CASSGGLLYNEQFF.

The CDR3 reads CASSEFAGTSLDEQFF. Written as DNA, the CDR3 is TGTGCCAGCAGTGAATTCGCAGGGACTAGTCTCGATGAGCAGTTCTTC. The V and J genes are TRBV25-1 and TRBJ2-1; TRBD2 agrees at 8 bases. Germline V lookup: CDR1 MGHDK, CDR2 SYGVNS. With V trimmed by 1 base and J by 8 bases, 10 bases remained unmatched. The CDR3 has 16 amino acids.

This clonotype was seen once. This rearrangement joins TRBV4-3 to TRBJ1-1; no definite D call. The CDR3 spans 14 residues. Per germline, CDR1 LGHNA and CDR2 YSLEER. Trimming took off 0 bases at V and 1 base at J, with 6 bases between the two ends. The CDR3 reads CASSQDWKNTEAFF. The CDR3 nucleotides are TGCGCCAGCAGCCAAGATTGGAAGAACACTGAAGCTTTCTTT.

Written as DNA, the CDR3 is TGCAGTGCTAGGGTCTATAGCGGGAGCGAGCAGTACTTC. Protein product: CSARVYSGSEQYF. This chain links TRBV20-1 with TRBJ2-7, with 9 nucleotides matching TRBD2. CDR1 DFQATT and CDR2 SNEGSKA come from the germline V gene (reference sequence). Trimming cost V 3 bases and J 6 bases; bases outside gene matches: 6. The CDR3 runs to 13 residues.

This sequence joins TRBV3-1 and TRBJ2-5; unclear D gene. The end of the DNA fits TRBJ2-7 better, so the J call may be wrong. Germline CDR1 is LGHDT and CDR2 is YNNKEL (reference sequence). The CDR3 is 12 amino acids. CDR3: CASSQVADEQYF. The DNA of the CDR3 is TGTGCCAGCAGCCAAGTAGCAGACGAGCAGTACTTC.

The V and J genes are TRBV6-1 and TRBJ2-1; 7 bases fit TRBD1. Germline lookup yields CDR1 MNHNS and CDR2 SASEGT. The CDR3 loop spans 17 amino acids. With V trimmed by 5 bases and J by 7 bases, 17 bases remained unmatched. The CDR3 reads CASSQHGPQGIDNEQFF. The CDR3 DNA sequence: TGTGCCAGCAGTCAACATGGGCCACAGGGGATCGATAATGAGCAGTTCTTC.